Following are 24 T cell receptor beta chains from one sample sequenced in a study of blood T cell repertoires in COVID-19. The assay was immunoSEQ multiplex PCR, and TCRdb's table has in-frame clones only and misses some. This table holds about 400,000 clones, 86% found once. Sequenced sample: peripheral blood. Source of these receptors: a woman aged 60-75 years with COVID-19, enrolled during active disease.

The genes are TRBV6-5 and TRBJ2-7, with 8 positions matching TRBD1. Trimming cost V 6 bases and J 2 bases; bases outside gene matches: 6. CDR1 and CDR2 (germline): MNHEY, SVGAGI. The CDR3 extends over 14 amino acids. CDR3 bases: TGTGCCAGCAGCCCGGACAGGGTTACCTACGAGCAGTACTTC. This encodes CASSPDRVTYEQYF.

The chain employs TRBV7-2 and TRBJ1-1; 9 bases are a match to TRBD1. V trimming: 7 bases; J trimming: 1 base; junction bases outside the gene matches: 7. The CDR3 has 15 residues. Germline-derived CDR1 and CDR2 are SGHTA and FQGNSA. In nucleotides, the CDR3 is TGTGCCAGCATAGGGACAGGGTTTGCGAACACTGAAGCTTTCTTT. It encodes CASIGTGFANTEAFF.

This clone has only a few counts. The J gene is TRBJ1-5, the V gene TRBV28; TRBD1 might be the D (6 bases). The V gene lost 3 bases and the J gene lost 2 bases, with 20 bases spanning the gap. Germline CDR1 and CDR2: MDHEN and SYDVKM. This CDR3 contains 18 residues. CDR3 in DNA: TGTGCCAGCAGTTTCTGGCAATCAGGGGCAGGAGGCAATCAGCCCCAGCATTTT. Protein product: CASSFWQSGAGGNQPQHF.

The chain joins TRBV14 to TRBJ2-2; D is possibly TRBD2 (5 bases). The CDR3 consists of 15 residues. The germline V and J ends were trimmed by 4 bases and 0 bases, with 9 bases remaining between them. Germline V gene lookup returns CDR1 SGHDN and CDR2 FVKESK. Here the CDR3 DNA reads TGTGCCAGCAGCCTGCGGGCGGCGAACACCGGGGAGCTGTTTTTT. Protein: CASSLRAANTGELFF. Full variable domain (remainder filled in from reference TRBV14 and TRBJ2-2): EAGVTQFPSHSVIEKGQTVTLRCDPISGHDNLYWYRRVMGKEIKFLLHFVKESKQDESGMPNNRFLAERTGGTYSTLKVQPAELEDSGVYFCASSLRAANTGELFFGEGSRLTVL.

V gene TRBV9 combines with J gene TRBJ2-1, with D possibly TRBD2 on 6 matching bases. CDR3 length equals 17 residues. Per germline, CDR1 SGDLS and CDR2 YYNGEE. The ends were cut back, 3 bases at V and 1 base at J, with 17 bases in the middle. DNA of the CDR3: TGTGCCAGCAGCGGCCAATGGGCGGGGAGTTCCTACAATGAGCAGTTCTTC. Its protein is CASSGQWAGSSYNEQFF.

This clone showed up just a few times. The chain has TRBV14 and TRBJ2-1; 7 nucleotides line up with TRBD2. The V gene's germline CDR1 is SGHDN and CDR2 FVKESK. The CDR3 is 15 amino acids. The V and J ends lost 4 bases and 5 bases, in that order; junction bases with no gene match: 8. The CDR3 bases are TGTGCCAGCAGCCTCCGCCGGGGGGTGCACAATGAGCAGTTCTTC. It is translated as CASSLRRGVHNEQFF.

The V and J genes are TRBV11-3 and TRBJ1-2; D call uncertain. Looked up from germline, CDR1 is SGHNT and CDR2 is YENEEA. This CDR3 has 15 amino acids. The ends were cut back, 3 bases at V and 7 bases at J, with 18 bases in the middle. CDR3 sequence reads: CASSFGLVPRGGYTF. CDR3 in DNA: TGTGCCAGCAGCTTTGGACTGGTCCCCCGTGGTGGCTACACCTTC.

V usage is TRBV5-4 and J usage is TRBJ1-2; possible D gene TRBD1, 5 bases. This CDR3 has 16 amino acids. Trimming shortened V by 0 bases and J by 5 bases, and 17 bases separated the two germline ends. Per germline, CDR1 SGHNT and CDR2 YYREEE (reference sequence). Here the CDR3 reads CASSLDAGTGGYGYTF. In DNA form, the CDR3 reads TGTGCCAGCAGCTTGGATGCGGGGACGGGGGGGTATGGCTACACCTTC. The full variable domain, its missing parts supplied by reference TRBV5-4 and TRBJ1-2, is ETGVTQSPTHLIKTRGQQVTLRCSSQSGHNTVSWYQQALGQGPQFIFQYYREEENGRGNFPPRFSGLQFPNYSSELNVNALELDDSALYLCASSLDAGTGGYGYTFGSGTRLTVV.

A remark on this clone: The sample holds other DNA sequences that translate to the same CDR3. The chain recombines TRBV7-9 with TRBJ2-3; maybe TRBD1 (6 bases). Looked up from germline, CDR1 is SEHNR and CDR2 is FQNEAQ (reference sequence). This CDR3 spans 15 amino acids. V lost 1 base and J 0 bases, leaving 8 bases between the germline ends. CDR3 in DNA: TGTGCCAGCAGCTTAGGGCAGGGGAGCACAGATACGCAGTATTTT. This sequence encodes CASSLGQGSTDTQYF.

The chain uses TRBV3-1 (or the pseudogene TRBV3-2) and TRBJ1-1, with D perhaps matching TRBD1 (5 bases). CDR1 and CDR2 from the germline V gene are LGHDT and YNNKEL (reference sequence). V lost 0 bases and J lost 7, with 15 bases in between. The CDR3 length is 15 residues. For the CDR3, the DNA is TGTGCCAGCAGCCAAGAAGTTTGGGGGGTCGGTGAAGCTTTCTTT. As protein: CASSQEVWGVGEAFF.

The chain has TRBV19 and TRBJ1-2, with 7 bases identical to TRBD1. In germline, CDR1 is LNHDA, CDR2 SQIVND (reference sequence). V dropped 4 bases and J dropped 4; count of bases not matched to a gene: 9. The CDR3 extends over 15 amino acids. The CDR3 here is CASSTTSTGRYGYTF. The DNA of the CDR3 is TGTGCCAGTAGTACCACCTCGACAGGGCGCTATGGCTACACCTTC.

The V call is TRBV6-5, the J call TRBJ2-5; TRBD2 is a possible D gene (6 bases). Germline V gene lookup returns CDR1 MNHEY and CDR2 SVGAGI. The V end was cut by 1 base, the J end by 4 bases, with 13 bases between. The CDR3 spans 15 residues. The chain's CDR3 is CASSYWVRGTETQYF. The CDR3 region has the DNA TGTGCCAGCAGTTACTGGGTGCGGGGAACAGAGACCCAGTACTTC.

CDR3 nucleotide sequence: TGCGCCAGCAGCCAATATCCCGGGACAGCAGATACGCAGTATTTT. Translating gives CASSQYPGTADTQYF. The gene calls are TRBV4-1 and TRBJ2-3, with 7 bases matching TRBD1. J was trimmed by 4 bases and V by 2 bases; bases with no gene match: 6. From germline, CDR1 is MGHRA and CDR2 YSYEKL. The CDR3 is 15 residues long.

The chain joins TRBV27 to TRBJ2-7; no reliable D call. The germline V gene has CDR1 MNHEY and CDR2 SMNVEV (reference sequence). Trimming removed 5 bases from V and 2 bases from J, with 16 bases in between. The CDR3 spans 15 residues. CDR3: CASSILGDPTYEQYF. CDR3 bases: TGTGCCAGCAGTATCCTCGGTGATCCTACCTACGAGCAGTACTTC.

V and J are TRBV2 and TRBJ1-2; D gene ambiguous. V lost 1 base, J lost 0 bases, and 6 bases lay in between. CDR1 is SNHLY, CDR2 FYNNEI, per germline. The CDR3 is made up of 14 amino acids. CDR3 sequence: CASSEDTPNYGYTF. CDR3 in DNA: TGTGCCAGCAGTGAAGACACCCCTAACTATGGCTACACCTTC.

The chain joins TRBV19 to TRBJ1-2; a weak D match, TRBD1 (5 bases). The V gene's germline CDR1 is LNHDA and CDR2 SQIVND (reference sequence). V lost 7 bases, J lost 0 bases, and 21 bases lay in between. This CDR3 is built from 17 residues. The CDR3 here is CASTNWEETVANYGYTF. For the CDR3, the DNA is TGTGCCAGTACGAACTGGGAGGAGACAGTAGCTAACTATGGCTACACCTTC.

The rearrangement uses TRBV6-1 and TRBJ1-5, with a possible D match to TRBD1 (5 bases). V was cut by 3 bases and J by 6 bases, with 9 bases left in between. CDR3 length: 13 amino acids. The germline V gene has CDR1 MNHNS and CDR2 SASEGT. The CDR3 DNA reads TGTGCCAGCAGTGACAGGGCTTCTCAGCCCCAGCATTTT. It codes for CASSDRASQPQHF.

On this clone: Other DNA sequences within the sample encode an identical CDR3. V is TRBV29-1 and J is TRBJ1-1; D gene ambiguous. CDR1 and CDR2 (germline): SQVTM, ANQGSEA. The V and J ends lost 3 bases and 5 bases respectively, with 10 bases between them. The CDR3 covers 12 residues. For the CDR3, the DNA is TGCAGCGTTGAGGCGGTGGGTACTGAAGCTTTCTTT. Its protein product is CSVEAVGTEAFF.

This clone was seen a single time. The V and J genes are TRBV3-1 (or the pseudogene TRBV3-2) and TRBJ2-5; perhaps TRBD2 as D (7 bases). Trimming removed 3 bases from V and 3 bases from J, with 11 bases in between. The CDR3 runs 14 residues. Per the germline V gene, CDR1 is LGHDT and CDR2 is YNNKEL (reference sequence). The CDR3 region has the DNA TGTGCCAGCAGCCACCTAGGGGGGGAAGAGACCCAGTACTTC. Translation gives CASSHLGGEETQYF.

The chain carries TRBV25-1 and TRBJ2-7, with a weak D call TRBD2 (5 bases). The CDR3 loop spans 13 amino acids. V gave up 8 bases and J gave up 3 bases, with 14 bases separating them. Germline values: CDR1 MGHDK, CDR2 SYGVNS. CDR3 DNA sequence: TGTGCCAGCCCTGCGTGGGCGGGCTACGAGCAGTACTTC. Translating it yields CASPAWAGYEQYF.

The V and J genes are TRBV27 and TRBJ1-1; 7 nucleotides align to TRBD1. The CDR3 length is 14 residues. The germline CDR1 and CDR2 sequences are MNHEY and SMNVEV (reference sequence). V was pared by 2 bases and J by 4 bases, with 4 bases of the junction left unmatched. CDR3 bases: TGTGCCAGCAGTTTACTCAGGGGGAGCACTGAAGCTTTCTTT. It specifies CASSLLRGSTEAFF.

The rearrangement links TRBV28 to TRBJ1-1; D is undetermined. This CDR3 is built from 14 residues. Deletions cut 1 base from V and 4 bases from J, with 10 bases between. In germline, CDR1 is MDHEN, CDR2 SYDVKM. The DNA for the CDR3 is TGTGCCAGCAGTTTATTCGGGGAGGCCACTGAAGCTTTCTTT. This gives the protein CASSLFGEATEAFF.

The chain carries TRBV7-8 and TRBJ2-5; 14 bases are shared with TRBD2. The CDR3 contains 17 residues. The germline CDR1 and CDR2 sequences are SGHVS and FQNEAQ. V shed 2 bases and J 4 bases; nucleotides not matched to a gene: 6. The CDR3 loop is CASSLMATSGGVETQYF. The CDR3 DNA follows: TGTGCCAGCAGCTTAATGGCGACTAGCGGGGGGGTAGAGACCCAGTACTTC.

The rearrangement uses TRBV18 and TRBJ1-2; 10 nucleotides line up with TRBD1. The germline gives CDR1 KGHSH, CDR2 LQKENI. CDR3 length: 13 amino acids. Germline trimming cut 4 bases from V and 6 bases from J; bases unmatched to any gene: 2. The chain's CDR3 is CASSLGTGDGYTF. CDR3 DNA sequence: TGTGCCAGCTCACTAGGGACAGGGGATGGCTACACCTTC.